This TCR beta chain was sequenced during a study of OX40 agonist ivuxolimab in advanced cancers. The CDR3 totals 14 residues. Germline loops: CDR1 MGHDK, CDR2 SYGVNS. With V trimmed by 5 bases and J by 3 bases, 6 bases remained unmatched. Clones were sequenced by immunoSEQ multiplex PCR, and TCRdb holds only the in-frame ones, with some missing. The sample includes about 66,000 clones, about 85% seen only once; the top ten take 2% to 2.5%. The sequences come from CD4+ or CD8+ T cells sorted from blood, collected in a trial of the OX40 agonist ivuxolimab. This receptor was identified in an adult with an advanced solid tumor such as melanoma, head and neck, liver or kidney cancer. The gene calls are TRBV25-1 and TRBJ1-2; 7 bases fit TRBD1. The CDR3: CASSRQGNHYGYTF. The CDR3 nucleotides read TGTGCCAGCAGTAGACAGGGAAATCACTATGGCTACACCTTC.